This is a list of T cell receptor beta chains from one sample in a study of blood T cell repertoires in COVID-19. Data came from immunoSEQ multiplex PCR; TCRdb stores just in-frame clones and leaves some out. The sample shows tens of thousands of clones, about 86% of them seen only once. The sequenced sample was peripheral blood. The receptor set was obtained from a man between 70 and 80 years old with acute or convalescent COVID-19. The CDR3 runs from the conserved cysteine through the conserved F or W. D genes are given only for firm matches. Where a row states a size, it is once, few, many or the class of an expanded clone; other rows omit it.

TRBJ1-5,NA,15,TRBD1,TRBV18,TGTGCCAGCTCACCAAACAGGGGAGGCAATCAGCCCCAGCATTTT,CASSPNRGGNQPQHF
TRBJ1-5,NA,18,NA,TRBV19,TGTGCCAGTAGAGTCGTCCCAGGGTCAGAATATAGCAATCAGCCCCAGCATTTT,CASRVVPGSEYSNQPQHF
TRBJ2-3,NA,17,TRBD2,TRBV5-1,TGCGCCAGCAGCCCCTCCGGGGGGAGCTTCGGCACAGATACGCAGTATTTT,CASSPSGGSFGTDTQYF
TRBJ2-3,NA,16,TRBD2,TRBV9,TGTGCCAGCAGCGGAGGGACTAGCGGGAGCACAGATACGCAGTATTTT,CASSGGTSGSTDTQYF
TRBJ1-4,NA,14,NA,TRBV10-3,TGTGCCATATCCCCCTCTTCAACTAATGAAAAACTGTTTTTT,CAISPSSTNEKLFF
TRBJ1-1,NA,16,TRBD1,TRBV7-9,TGTGCCAGCAGGTTCTCGGGACAGGGGGCGAGCACTGAAGCTTTCTTT,CASRFSGQGASTEAFF
TRBJ2-3,once,17,NA,TRBV5-1,TGCGCCAGCAGCTTGGCCTACGCCGGTCATCTCACAGATACGCAGTATTTT,CASSLAYAGHLTDTQYF
TRBJ2-2,NA,13,NA,TRBV18,TGTGCCAGCTCACCACCGAACTCCGGGGAGCTGTTTTTT,CASSPPNSGELFF
TRBJ1-1,once,13,NA,TRBV12-3/TRBV12-4,TGTGCCAGCACCCATTTTGAAAGGGACTACGCTTTCTTT,CASTHFERDYAFF
TRBJ2-2,NA,16,NA,TRBV5-5,TGTGCCAGCAGCTTGTACAGCCCGAACCCTACCGGGGAGCTGTTTTTT,CASSLYSPNPTGELFF
TRBJ1-1,NA,13,NA,TRBV4-1,TGCGCCAGCAGCCAAGATCCGGACACTGAAGCTTTCTTT,CASSQDPDTEAFF
TRBJ1-1,NA,14,TRBD1,TRBV10-3,TGTGCCATCAGGGCAGGGGGCCGGAACACTGAAGCTTTCTTT,CAIRAGGRNTEAFF
TRBJ1-2,NA,12,NA,TRBV2,TGTGCCAGCAGCGCACAGGGAAATGGCTACACCTTC,CASSAQGNGYTF
TRBJ1-5,NA,14,NA,TRBV18,TGTGCCAGCTCACCCGACAGCAGCAATCAGCCCCAGCATTTT,CASSPDSSNQPQHF
TRBJ2-7,NA,15,NA,TRBV5-5,TGTGCCAGCAGCTTGGCGTCGGGGGATCCATACGAGCAGTACTTC,CASSLASGDPYEQYF
TRBJ1-1,NA,17,TRBD1,TRBV5-1,TGCGCCAGCAGCTCCAAACCTGGACAGGGGATAGGCACTGAAGCTTTCTTT,CASSSKPGQGIGTEAFF
TRBJ1-1,NA,12,NA,TRBV14,TGTGCCAGCAGCCAAGAGACAGCTGAAGCTTTCTTT,CASSQETAEAFF
TRBJ2-3,NA,16,TRBD1,TRBV2,TGTGCCAGCAGTGAAAGGACAGGTGCCTGGACAGATACGCAGTATTTT,CASSERTGAWTDTQYF
TRBJ2-7,NA,14,NA,TRBV7-2,TGTGCCAGCAGCTTAGCGCAGGGACTCTACGAGCAGTACTTC,CASSLAQGLYEQYF
TRBJ1-1,NA,13,TRBD1,TRBV11-2,TGTGCCAGCAGCTTAGCTTCAGGGGGTGAAGCTTTCTTT,CASSLASGGEAFF
TRBJ2-3,NA,19,TRBD2,TRBV6-4,TGTGCCAGCAGTGACTCGTTCCCTAGCGGGCCCTCGCCCACAGATACGCAGTATTTT,CASSDSFPSGPSPTDTQYF
TRBJ2-5,NA,12,NA,TRBV6-2/TRBV6-3,TGTGCCAGCAGTGCGCGCGCAGAGACCCAGTACTTC,CASSARAETQYF
TRBJ1-6,NA,15,NA,TRBV19,TGTGCCAGTAGCCCCGACCCGGGGTTAAATTCACCCCTCCACTTT,CASSPDPGLNSPLHF
TRBJ1-4,NA,13,NA,TRBV19,TGTGCCAGTAGTATCCAGGGGACTGAAAAACTGTTTTTT,CASSIQGTEKLFF
TRBJ2-3,NA,16,TRBD2,TRBV4-2,TGTGCCAGCAGCCGGGTCTTAACGCGGGAGGAAGATACGCAGTATTTT,CASSRVLTREEDTQYF
TRBJ1-2,NA,14,NA,TRBV7-9,TGTGCCAGCAGCACCCAGACAGGTACCTATGGCTACACCTTC,CASSTQTGTYGYTF
TRBJ1-3,NA,12,NA,TRBV6-5,TGTGCCAGCAGATCCGCGGGCGACACCATATATTTT,CASRSAGDTIYF
TRBJ2-7,few,13,TRBD2,TRBV29-1,TGCAGCGTTGGGACTAGCGGGAGGTACGAGCAGTACTTC,CSVGTSGRYEQYF
TRBJ1-2,NA,13,NA,TRBV5-1,TGCGCCAGCAGCTCCGGAGTTAACTATGGCTACACCTTC,CASSSGVNYGYTF
TRBJ2-1,NA,16,TRBD2,TRBV5-4,TGTGCCAGCAGCCACCTAGCGGGGAGCTCCTACAATGAGCAGTTCTTC,CASSHLAGSSYNEQFF
TRBJ1-1,NA,15,TRBD1,TRBV29-1,TGCAGCGTAGGCGACCCGGGACAGGGGCTCACTGAAGCTTTCTTT,CSVGDPGQGLTEAFF
TRBJ2-7,NA,15,TRBD2,TRBV18,TGTGCCAGCTCACCGACTAGCGGGGGGACCTACGAGCAGTACTTC,CASSPTSGGTYEQYF
TRBJ1-2,NA,12,NA,TRBV7-6,TGTGCCAGCAGCTTCTCGGGCTATGGCTACACCTTC,CASSFSGYGYTF
TRBJ1-1,NA,12,NA,TRBV29-1,TGCAGCGCGGGGCGGATGAACACTGAAGCTTTCTTT,CSAGRMNTEAFF
TRBJ2-3,NA,18,TRBD1,TRBV27,TGTGCCAGCAGGCTGACAGGGAATACCGTACAATCCACAGATACGCAGTATTTT,CASRLTGNTVQSTDTQYF
TRBJ1-4,NA,12,NA,TRBV5-1,TGCGCCAGCCGTCTACCAAATGAAAAACTGTTTTTT,CASRLPNEKLFF
TRBJ2-5,NA,15,NA,TRBV24-1,TGTGCCACCAGCCCCCCCCAAGGGGGGGCAGAGACCCAGTACTTC,CATSPPQGGAETQYF
TRBJ2-1,NA,15,NA,TRBV7-2,TGTGCCAGCAGCCCTGAGGGGGGGATAGCTGATGAGCAGTTCTTC,CASSPEGGIADEQFF
TRBJ2-7,NA,15,TRBD1,TRBV7-2,TGTGCCAGCAGCTTAGCTCCGGGACAGACCTACGAGCAGTACTTC,CASSLAPGQTYEQYF
TRBJ1-3,NA,16,NA,TRBV5-1,TGCGCCAGCAGCTTGGAACCGGGTTACTCTGGAAACACCATATATTTT,CASSLEPGYSGNTIYF
TRBJ2-1,NA,15,TRBD1,TRBV5-5,TGTGCCAGCAGCTTGGTGGGACAGGGTGGAGATGAGCAGTTCTTC,CASSLVGQGGDEQFF
TRBJ1-4,NA,12,NA,TRBV6-2/TRBV6-3,TGTGCCAGCAGTCTCCACGGTGAAAAACTGTTTTTT,CASSLHGEKLFF
TRBJ1-5,NA,15,NA,TRBV12-5,TGTGCTAGTGGTTCAGGCCGCAGGGGAGAGCAGCCCCAGCATTTT,CASGSGRRGEQPQHF
TRBJ1-1,NA,15,NA,TRBV10-2,TGCGCCAGCAGTGAGCCGACACAGGGAGACACTGAAGCTTTCTTT,CASSEPTQGDTEAFF
TRBJ1-1,NA,14,NA,TRBV20-1,TGCAGTGCTAGTAATAGAGGGATACAACCTGAAGCTTTCTTT,CSASNRGIQPEAFF
TRBJ2-3,NA,13,TRBD1,TRBV29-1,TGCAGCGCCCGGGGACAGGGTGGCGATACGCAGTATTTT,CSARGQGGDTQYF
TRBJ1-5,NA,15,NA,TRBV10-3,TGTGCCATCCGTCCCTCAGGGGCTAGGGATCAGCCCCAGCATTTT,CAIRPSGARDQPQHF
TRBJ1-1,once,15,NA,TRBV3-1/TRBV3-2,TGTGCCAGCAGCCAAGGAGACCAGGCGCGCCTTGGGGCTTTCTTT,CASSQGDQARLGAFF
TRBJ1-6,NA,15,NA,TRBV5-1,TGCGCCAGCAGCTTAACGACGGGAGCTGATTCACCCCTCCACTTT,CASSLTTGADSPLHF
TRBJ2-7,NA,14,TRBD1,TRBV11-2,TGTGCCAGCAGCTTAGACGGGACAGACTACGAGCAGTACTTC,CASSLDGTDYEQYF
TRBJ1-2,NA,13,NA,TRBV28,TGTGCCAGCAGCCCGGGACTCAACTATGGCTACACCTTC,CASSPGLNYGYTF
TRBJ1-2,few,14,NA,TRBV19,TGTGCCAGTAGTTCGCAAAGGGGTAACTATGGCTACACCTTC,CASSSQRGNYGYTF
TRBJ1-2,NA,16,NA,TRBV4-3,TGCGCCAGCAGCCAAGTTGGGGGGGAGGCTAACTATGGCTACACCTTC,CASSQVGGEANYGYTF